A selection of T cell receptor beta chains follows, all from one sample in a study of T cell responses to AZD1222 COVID-19 vaccine. The assay was immunoSEQ multiplex PCR, and TCRdb's table has in-frame clones only and misses some. Among approximately 94,000 clones, about nine tenths were seen once, and the ten largest hold around 1.7%. The sequencing used peripheral blood, collected on day 0 of AZD1222 vaccination. The receptors originated from an adult in good health. Each CDR3 is given with its conserved first and last residue. D genes are given only for firm matches. The size entry is marked missing in some rows and otherwise reads once, few, many or a size class.

CDR3aa: CSVARLAGDEQYF; CDR3nt: TGCAGCGTGGCCAGACTAGCGGGAGACGAGCAGTACTTC; j_gene: TRBJ2-7; abundance: -; d_gene: TRBD2; v_gene: TRBV29-1
CDR3aa: CASSQEWGTATDTQYF; CDR3nt: TGCGCCAGCAGCCAAGAATGGGGCACAGCCACAGATACGCAGTATTTT; j_gene: TRBJ2-3; abundance: -; d_gene: -; v_gene: TRBV4-1
CDR3aa: CASSDGTGSDQPQHF; CDR3nt: TGCGCCAGCAGTGACGGGACAGGGTCAGATCAGCCCCAGCATTTT; j_gene: TRBJ1-5; abundance: few; d_gene: TRBD1; v_gene: TRBV10-2
CDR3aa: CASSPDRISYGYTF; CDR3nt: TGTGCCAGCAGCCCCGACCGGATTTCGTATGGCTACACCTTC; j_gene: TRBJ1-2; abundance: -; d_gene: -; v_gene: TRBV6-5
CDR3aa: CASSVASGADTQYF; CDR3nt: TGTGCCAGCAGCGTAGCTAGCGGGGCAGATACGCAGTATTTT; j_gene: TRBJ2-3; abundance: -; d_gene: TRBD2; v_gene: TRBV9
CDR3aa: CSVAGTLVPYEQYF; CDR3nt: TGCAGCGTTGCAGGGACTCTAGTTCCCTACGAGCAGTACTTC; j_gene: TRBJ2-7; abundance: -; d_gene: -; v_gene: TRBV29-1
CDR3aa: CASSYSRGGAIREAFF; CDR3nt: TGTGCCAGCAGTTACTCCCGGGGAGGGGCCATCCGGGAAGCTTTCTTT; j_gene: TRBJ1-1; abundance: -; d_gene: -; v_gene: TRBV6-5
CDR3aa: CASSSGTSGSTDTQYF; CDR3nt: TGCGCCAGCAGCTCAGGGACTAGCGGGAGCACAGATACGCAGTATTTT; j_gene: TRBJ2-3; abundance: -; d_gene: TRBD2; v_gene: TRBV5-1
CDR3aa: CASSPPGVSSGSWDEQFF; CDR3nt: TGTGCCAGCAGCCCTCCGGGGGTCTCTAGCGGGAGTTGGGATGAGCAGTTCTTC; j_gene: TRBJ2-1; abundance: -; d_gene: TRBD2; v_gene: TRBV5-8
CDR3aa: CASSQLGSQETQYF; CDR3nt: TGTGCCAGCAGCCAGTTAGGAAGTCAAGAGACCCAGTACTTC; j_gene: TRBJ2-5; abundance: -; d_gene: -; v_gene: TRBV4-2
CDR3aa: CASSLEVSGSGANVLTF; CDR3nt: TGCGCCAGCAGCTTGGAGGTGTCGGGATCTGGGGCCAACGTCCTGACTTTC; j_gene: TRBJ2-6; abundance: -; d_gene: -; v_gene: TRBV5-1
CDR3aa: CASSTLAVRTTEAFF; CDR3nt: TGTGCCAGCAGTACCCTCGCGGTTAGGACTACTGAAGCTTTCTTT; j_gene: TRBJ1-1; abundance: once; d_gene: -; v_gene: TRBV28
CDR3aa: CASSSTGPNYEQYF; CDR3nt: TGCGCCAGCAGCAGTACCGGGCCGAATTACGAGCAGTACTTC; j_gene: TRBJ2-7; abundance: -; d_gene: -; v_gene: TRBV5-1
CDR3aa: CASSPGQLQETQYF; CDR3nt: TGTGCCAGCAGCCCCGGGCAGCTACAAGAGACCCAGTACTTC; j_gene: TRBJ2-5; abundance: -; d_gene: -; v_gene: TRBV28
CDR3aa: CASSGTAGVGEQFF; CDR3nt: TGTGCCAGCAGTGGGACTGCTGGGGTTGGTGAGCAGTTCTTC; j_gene: TRBJ2-1; abundance: few; d_gene: -; v_gene: TRBV6-4
CDR3aa: CASRPFAGTGGLEQYF; CDR3nt: TGTGCCAGCAGACCTTTCGCGGGGACAGGGGGCCTCGAGCAGTACTTC; j_gene: TRBJ2-7; abundance: -; d_gene: TRBD1; v_gene: TRBV27
CDR3aa: CASTEQGMNTEAFF; CDR3nt: TGTGCCAGCACCGAACAGGGCATGAACACTGAAGCTTTCTTT; j_gene: TRBJ1-1; abundance: -; d_gene: -; v_gene: TRBV2
CDR3aa: CASSSGQGVTEAFF; CDR3nt: TGTGCCAGCAGTTCGGGACAGGGTGTCACTGAAGCTTTCTTT; j_gene: TRBJ1-1; abundance: -; d_gene: TRBD1; v_gene: TRBV27
CDR3aa: CASSPPGQSIPATNEKLFF; CDR3nt: TGTGCCAGCTCACCACCGGGACAGTCAATTCCAGCAACTAATGAAAAACTGTTTTTT; j_gene: TRBJ1-4; abundance: -; d_gene: TRBD1; v_gene: TRBV18
CDR3aa: CASSLGGRSPYEQYF; CDR3nt: TGTGCCAGCAGCCTTGGCGGGAGGTCCCCCTACGAGCAGTACTTC; j_gene: TRBJ2-7; abundance: -; d_gene: TRBD2; v_gene: TRBV9
CDR3aa: CASSEVAVVRSYNEQFF; CDR3nt: TGTGCCAGCAGTGAAGTAGCCGTTGTACGCTCCTACAATGAGCAGTTCTTC; j_gene: TRBJ2-1; abundance: -; d_gene: -; v_gene: TRBV2
CDR3aa: CSVPGTGNWDEQFF; CDR3nt: TGCAGCGTTCCCGGGACAGGGAATTGGGATGAGCAGTTCTTC; j_gene: TRBJ2-1; abundance: -; d_gene: TRBD1; v_gene: TRBV29-1
CDR3aa: CASSFSPRVYEQYF; CDR3nt: TGTGCCAGCAGTTTCTCTCCCAGGGTCTACGAGCAGTACTTC; j_gene: TRBJ2-7; abundance: -; d_gene: -; v_gene: TRBV28